This T cell receptor beta chain comes out of a study of shared clonotypes between healthy human individuals. Study overall: Donors had three CD4 naive, three CD4 memory, two CD8 naive and one CD8 memory plate apiece. Findings of the study overall: Between four donors, naive CD4 clonotypes were shared at a level of around 5.1%. The small donor group covered limited genetic and exposure diversity.

Note on this clone: What it binds is not known.

In germline, CDR1 is SGHNT, CDR2 YYREEE (reference sequence). V lost 0 bases, J lost 4 bases, and 11 bases stayed unmatched. The CDR3 spans 17 residues. Sequencing was performed with immunoSEQ multiplex PCR; in TCRdb, only in-frame clones are kept and a portion is missing. The table shows 2 million to 2.5 million clones, with roughly 90% occurring only once. The study separated CD4+ cells into CD45RA+ naive and CD45RA-negative memory subsets. The sequenced sample consisted of naive CD4+ T cells from PBMCs. Subset indicated: CD45RA+ positively selected. The receptor's source is a man aged 18 to 29 in good health. Some clones in this sample may be carry-over from other donors' samples. This rearrangement joins TRBV5-4 to TRBJ2-7, with 9 bases lining up with TRBD2. The CDR3 coding sequence is TGTGCCAGCAGCTTGGAATCCCGAGCGGGAGGCCCTTACGAGCAGTACTTC. This gives the protein CASSLESRAGGPYEQYF.